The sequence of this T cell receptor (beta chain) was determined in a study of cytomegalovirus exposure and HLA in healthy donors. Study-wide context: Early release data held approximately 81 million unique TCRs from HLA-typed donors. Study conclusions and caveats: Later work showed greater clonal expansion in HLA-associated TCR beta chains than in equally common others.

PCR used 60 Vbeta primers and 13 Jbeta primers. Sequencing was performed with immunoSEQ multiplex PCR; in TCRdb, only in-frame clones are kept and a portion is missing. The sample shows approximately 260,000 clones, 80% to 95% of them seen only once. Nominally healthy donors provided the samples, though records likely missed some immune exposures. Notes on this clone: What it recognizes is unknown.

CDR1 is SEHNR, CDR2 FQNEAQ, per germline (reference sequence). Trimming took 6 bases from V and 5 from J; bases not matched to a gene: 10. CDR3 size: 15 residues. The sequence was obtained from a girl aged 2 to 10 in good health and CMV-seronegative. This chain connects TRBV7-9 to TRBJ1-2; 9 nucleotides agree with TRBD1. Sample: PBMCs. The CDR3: CASRDTDRGKYGYTF. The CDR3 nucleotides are TGTGCCAGCAGGGATACTGACAGGGGGAAATATGGCTACACCTTC.